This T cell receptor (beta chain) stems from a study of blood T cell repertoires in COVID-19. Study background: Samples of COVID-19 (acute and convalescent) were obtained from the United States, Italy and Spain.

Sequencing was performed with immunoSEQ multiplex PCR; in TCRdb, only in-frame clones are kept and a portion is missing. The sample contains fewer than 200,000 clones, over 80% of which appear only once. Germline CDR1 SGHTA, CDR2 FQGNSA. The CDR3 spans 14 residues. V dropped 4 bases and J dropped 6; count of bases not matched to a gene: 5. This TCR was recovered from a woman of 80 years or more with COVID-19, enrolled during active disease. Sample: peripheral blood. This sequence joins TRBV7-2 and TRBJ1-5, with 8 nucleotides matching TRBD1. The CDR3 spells CASSYPGGGQPQHF. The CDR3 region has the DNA TGTGCCAGCAGCTATCCAGGGGGCGGTCAGCCCCAGCATTTT.